This TCR beta chain came from a study of tumour-infiltrating T cells in Burkitt lymphoma. The method was immunoSEQ multiplex PCR; TCRdb's version includes in-frame clones alone and lacks a portion of them. The sample consists of thousands of clones, roughly a sixth of them appearing once. The ends lost 1 base at V and 2 bases at J; junction bases unmatched: 5. CDR1 MNHEY and CDR2 SVGAGI come from the germline V gene. The CDR3 covers 16 residues. This chain joins TRBV6-5 and TRBJ2-1; 7 bases line up with TRBD2. Specimen: tumor tissue. This TCR was sampled from a human donor with diffuse large B-cell lymphoma. CDR3 sequence: CASSYYAGVAYNEQFF. As DNA, the CDR3 is TGTGCCAGCAGTTACTACGCGGGAGTGGCCTACAATGAGCAGTTCTTC.